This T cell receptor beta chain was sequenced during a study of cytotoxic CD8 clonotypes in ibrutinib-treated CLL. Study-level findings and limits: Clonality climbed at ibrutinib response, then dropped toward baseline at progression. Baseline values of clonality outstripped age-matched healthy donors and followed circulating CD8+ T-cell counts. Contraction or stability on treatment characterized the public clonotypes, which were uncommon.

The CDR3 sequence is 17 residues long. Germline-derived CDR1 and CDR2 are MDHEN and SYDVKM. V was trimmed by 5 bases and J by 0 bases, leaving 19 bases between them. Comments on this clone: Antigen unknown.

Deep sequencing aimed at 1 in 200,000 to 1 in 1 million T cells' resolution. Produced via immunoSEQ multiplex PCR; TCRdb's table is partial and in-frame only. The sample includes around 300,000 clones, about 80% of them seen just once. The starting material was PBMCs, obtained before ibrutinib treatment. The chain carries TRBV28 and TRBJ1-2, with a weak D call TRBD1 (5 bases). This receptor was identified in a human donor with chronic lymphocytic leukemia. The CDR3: CASSIPGTQVTNYGYTF. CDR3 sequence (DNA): TGTGCCAGCAGTATACCCGGGACGCAAGTAACTAACTATGGCTACACCTTC.